These 13 T cell receptor beta chains were sequenced from one sample in a study of blood T cell repertoires in COVID-19. The assay was immunoSEQ multiplex PCR, and TCRdb's table has in-frame clones only and misses some. The table lists under 300,000 clones, approximately 90% of them singletons. Sequencing was done on a sample of PBMCs or T cells enriched from blood (not recorded which). These receptors were collected from a woman in her thirties or forties with acute COVID-19.

The CDR3 region is CASSAGTVNTGELFF. The CDR3 coding sequence is TGTGCCAGTAGTGCCGGGACAGTGAACACCGGGGAGCTGTTTTTT. The V gene is TRBV19, the J gene TRBJ2-2, with 7 positions matching TRBD1. Trimming took 5 bases from V and 1 from J; bases not matched to a gene: 4. CDR1 is LNHDA, CDR2 SQIVND, per germline (reference sequence). The CDR3 has 15 residues. The complete variable domain, with remaining parts taken from reference TRBV19 and TRBJ2-2, reads DGGITQSPKYLFRKEGQNVTLSCEQNLNHDAMYWYRQDPGQGLRLIYYSQIVNDFQKGDIAEGYSVSREKKESFPLTVTSAQKNPTAFYLCASSAGTVNTGELFFGEGSRLTVL.

This chain links TRBV12-2 with TRBJ2-1; TRBD2, the D gene given by the table, was not confirmed from the DNA. TRBV12-2 is a pseudogene segment. The CDR3 is 18 amino acids. In DNA form, the CDR3 reads TGTGCAAGTCGCTCGATAGGAATGGAGGGCGGGAGAGACAATGAGCAGTTCTTC. Encoded protein: CASRSIGMEGGRDNEQFF.

The chain couples TRBV5-4 to TRBJ2-3; D is undetermined. Deletions cut 3 bases from V and 6 bases from J, with 11 bases between. There are 13 residues in the CDR3. Germline values: CDR1 SGHNT, CDR2 YYREEE (reference sequence). CDR3 sequence: CASSSVQVDTQYF. In DNA form, the CDR3 reads TGTGCCAGCAGCTCGGTTCAGGTGGATACGCAGTATTTT.

This chain joins TRBV7-4 and TRBJ1-5; the D gene is possibly TRBD1 (6 bases). The CDR3 is made up of 16 amino acids. Trimming removed 5 bases at V and 6 bases at J, with 20 bases between. The germline V gene encodes CDR1 SGHVT and CDR2 SQSDAQ. The CDR3, as DNA: TGTGCCAGCAGCCCTAAACCGGGACATACGACTCAGCCCCAGCATTTT. Encoded protein: CASSPKPGHTTQPQHF.

The rearrangement links TRBV2 to TRBJ2-2; D not resolved. The CDR3 totals 14 residues. V gave up 3 bases and J gave up 3 bases, with 8 bases separating them. Per the germline V gene, CDR1 is SNHLY and CDR2 is FYNNEI. The CDR3 here is CASSELRDTGELFF. The CDR3 nucleotides read TGTGCCAGCAGTGAGTTACGGGACACCGGGGAGCTGTTTTTT. The full variable domain, in which reference TRBV2 and TRBJ2-2 provide the parts outside the CDR3, is EPEVTQTPSHQVTQMGQEVILRCVPISNHLYFYWYRQILGQKVEFLVSFYNNEISEKSEIFDDQFSVERPDGSNFTLKIRSTKLEDSAMYFCASSELRDTGELFFGEGSRLTVL.

The J gene is TRBJ1-2, the V gene TRBV27; D gene unclear. V lost 6 bases, J lost 4 bases, and 15 bases lay in between. CDR3 length: 14 amino acids. Germline-derived CDR1 and CDR2 are MNHEY and SMNVEV (reference sequence). The CDR3 reads CASRRDPRGYGYTF. CDR3 coding DNA: TGTGCCAGCAGACGGGATCCCCGAGGCTATGGCTACACCTTC.

In this sample, this clone turned up once. V and J are TRBV5-1 and TRBJ2-7; perhaps TRBD2 as D (6 bases). Deletions cut 4 bases from V and 3 bases from J, with 14 bases between. This CDR3 comprises 14 residues. Germline V lookup: CDR1 SGHRS, CDR2 YFSETQ. This CDR3 reads CASSPGTGYYEQYF. CDR3 in DNA: TGCGCCAGCAGCCCGGGGACTGGATACTACGAGCAGTACTTC.

V gene TRBV4-1 combines with J gene TRBJ2-1; D is perhaps TRBD2 (6 bases). The ends were cut back, 4 bases at V and 6 bases at J, with 10 bases in the middle. Germline lookup yields CDR1 MGHRA and CDR2 YSYEKL. The CDR3 is 13 residues long. The CDR3 here is CASSLTGANEQFF. The CDR3 DNA follows: TGCGCCAGCAGCCTAACGGGAGCCAATGAGCAGTTCTTC.

CDR3 amino acids: CASSLRQTDGELFF. CDR3 coding DNA: TGTGCCAGCAGCCTGCGACAGACCGACGGGGAGCTGTTTTTT. This rearrangement joins TRBV7-8 to TRBJ2-2; D might be TRBD1 (5 bases). There are 14 residues in the CDR3. CDR1 SGHVS and CDR2 FQNEAQ come from the germline V gene. Trimming took off 5 bases at V and 7 bases at J, with 14 bases between the two ends.

V usage is TRBV7-6 and J usage is TRBJ2-7; 7 bases map to TRBD1. Germline CDR1 reads SGHVS; CDR2 reads FNYEAQ. The CDR3 is made up of 13 amino acids. The junction had 7 bases not matched to a gene; V was cut back by 5 bases and J by 6 bases. CDR3 region: CASSTRQGSEQYF. Here the CDR3 DNA reads TGTGCCAGCAGCACCCGACAGGGAAGCGAGCAGTACTTC.

The V and J genes are TRBV28 and TRBJ1-2; D not certain. V lost 7 bases and J 5 bases, leaving 11 bases between the germline ends. This CDR3 is built from 12 residues. Looked up from germline, CDR1 is MDHEN and CDR2 is SYDVKM. CDR3 in amino acids: CASTQRLYGYTF. As DNA, the CDR3 is TGTGCCAGCACTCAGCGATTGTATGGCTACACCTTC.

This clone has only one observation. The CDR3 DNA follows: TGTGCCAGCAGTGAACTATGGGAGACCCAGTACTTC. It encodes CASSELWETQYF. This sequence joins TRBV2 and TRBJ2-5, with D hard to call. Germline V lookup: CDR1 SNHLY, CDR2 FYNNEI. This CDR3 contains 12 residues. Between the trimmed V and J ends, which lost 2 bases and 5 bases, there was a span of 6 bases.

This clone appeared a single time. This chain uses TRBV28 with TRBJ1-2; D may be TRBD1 (6 bases). V was shortened by 7 bases and J by 8 bases, with 17 bases between the two germline ends. Germline lookup yields CDR1 MDHEN and CDR2 SYDVKM. There are 13 residues in the CDR3. The CDR3 sequence is CASTPRHREGYTF. The CDR3 DNA sequence: TGTGCCAGCACCCCCCGCCACAGGGAAGGCTACACCTTC.